Below, 19 T cell receptor beta chains from the same sample are listed, as sequenced in a study of T-cell reconstitution after alpha-beta-depleted transplantation in children. Preparation of the TCRbeta library involved a method that used unique molecular identifiers. TCRdb re-called the PCR reads with MiXCR, one entry per CDR3 protein. Of about 610,000 distinct CDR3 sequences in the sample, 10% to 13% were seen once. The sequencing here drew on PBMCs from the stem cell graft donor, taken from the stem cell graft. The receptors originated from a human donor who donated a stem cell graft to a child with acute myeloid leukemia.

This clonotype was detected ten times or more. The chain couples TRBV28 to TRBJ2-7, with D perhaps TRBD2 (5 bases). With 5 bases removed from V and 1 base from J, the gap between germline ends came to 9 bases. This CDR3 is built from 13 residues. Germline CDR1 reads MDHEN; CDR2 reads SYDVKM. The CDR3 sequence is CASSRPGSYEQYF. CDR3 sequence (DNA): TGTGCCAGCAGTCGCCCGGGGTCCTACGAGCAGTACTTC.

J is TRBJ2-3 and V is TRBV28; TRBD2 aligns across 7 bases. The CDR3 has 15 amino acids. Germline V lookup: CDR1 MDHEN, CDR2 SYDVKM. The ends lost 8 bases at V and 6 bases at J; junction bases unmatched: 14. Here the CDR3 DNA reads TGTGCCAGCGGTCCCGCGGCTAGCGGAGCTGATACGCAGTATTTT. It encodes CASGPAASGADTQYF.

This clonotype has ten or more counts. The V gene is TRBV24-1, the J gene TRBJ2-1, with 10 bases fitting TRBD2. The CDR3 covers 16 residues. In germline, CDR1 is KGHDR, CDR2 SFDVKD. V gave up 1 base and J gave up 5 bases; unmatched junction bases: 4. The chain's CDR3 is CATSDLRTSGNNEQFF. The CDR3 nucleotides read TGTGCCACCAGTGATTTAAGGACTAGCGGCAACAATGAGCAGTTCTTC.

J is TRBJ2-3 and V is TRBV12-3 or TRBV12-4; a possible D gene is TRBD2 (6 bases). V was pared by 2 bases and J by 2 bases, with 11 bases between. This CDR3 has 15 residues. CDR3: CASSLSRGFTDTQYF. The CDR3 DNA is TGTGCCAGCAGTTTATCTCGGGGGTTCACAGATACGCAGTATTTT.

This clonotype was seen more than once but under ten times. The chain uses TRBV24-1 and TRBJ2-5; 7 positions agree with TRBD2. CDR3 length: 15 amino acids. Germline values: CDR1 KGHDR, CDR2 SFDVKD. J lost 5 bases, V lost 7 bases, and 12 bases had no gene match. CDR3 loop: CATSVRTGGRETQYF. The CDR3 DNA is TGTGCCACCAGCGTTAGGACGGGGGGACGGGAGACCCAGTACTTC.

This chain connects TRBV6-5 to TRBJ2-1, with TRBD1 matching 7 bases. The CDR3 totals 17 residues. The V and J ends lost 0 bases and 7 bases, in that order; junction bases with no gene match: 12. From germline, CDR1 is MNHEY and CDR2 SVGAGI. CDR3 nucleotides: TGTGCCAGCAGTTACTCGACAGGGCCTAAATGGGGGAATGAGCAGTTCTTC. Translation: CASSYSTGPKWGNEQFF.

The genes are TRBV9 and TRBJ2-7; 11 bases are a match to TRBD2. Losses at the gene ends were 3 bases for V and 0 bases for J; bases not matched to a gene: 5. This CDR3 has 16 residues. CDR1 is SGDLS, CDR2 YYNGEE, per germline. CDR3 DNA: TGTGCCAGCAGCGCCACTAGCGGGGGAAGCTCCTACGAGCAGTACTTC. Translated: CASSATSGGSSYEQYF.

This clonotype was picked up a small number of times. V usage is TRBV4-3 and J usage is TRBJ2-7; unclear D gene. From germline, CDR1 is LGHNA and CDR2 YSLEER. This CDR3 spans 14 amino acids. V lost 4 bases to trimming and J lost 3 bases, with 13 bases between them. CDR3 loop: CASSLNPRDYEQYF. The CDR3, as DNA: TGCGCCAGCAGCCTGAACCCTAGGGACTACGAGCAGTACTTC.

The table lists this clonotype with many counts. The chain has TRBV5-1 and TRBJ2-2; no firm D call. Germline CDR1 and CDR2: SGHRS and YFSETQ. Trimming left V 1 base short and J 6 bases short, with 10 bases between. This CDR3 is 14 amino acids long. The CDR3 DNA reads as TGCGCCAGCAGCTTGTGGAGTTCTCCCGGGGAGCTGTTTTTT. It encodes CASSLWSSPGELFF.

In this sample, this clonotype turned up a few times. The chain combines TRBV6-5 with TRBJ2-7; unclear D gene. Germline values: CDR1 MNHEY, CDR2 SVGAGI. The CDR3 is 11 amino acids. Trimming took off 11 bases at V and 7 bases at J, with 15 bases between the two ends. The CDR3 bases are TGTGCCGCCAGCAGTATCGGGGAGCAGTACTTC. Translation gives CAASSIGEQYF.

This clonotype came up many times. CDR3 in amino acids: CASSLRREQETQYF. CDR3 coding DNA: TGTGCCAGCAGTTTAAGGCGGGAGCAAGAGACCCAGTACTTC. This chain links TRBV28 with TRBJ2-5; the match to TRBD2 covers 7 bases. The J segment lost 2 bases and the V segment lost 2 bases, leaving 2 bases of the junction unmatched. The CDR3 is made up of 14 amino acids. CDR1 is MDHEN and CDR2 is SYDVKM in the germline V gene. Based on the CDR3 plus reference TRBV28 and TRBJ2-5, the full variable domain is DVKVTQSSRYLVKRTGEKVFLECVQDMDHENMFWYRQDPGLGLRLIYFSYDVKMKEKGDIPEGYSVSREKKERFSLILESASTNQTSMYLCASSLRREQETQYFGPGTRLLVL.

This clonotype has a handful of counts. J is TRBJ1-2 and V is TRBV28; the D is unclear. Trimming pared 3 bases from V and 13 bases from J, leaving 18 bases between. This CDR3 is built from 13 residues. Germline V gene lookup returns CDR1 MDHEN and CDR2 SYDVKM. The CDR3 loop reads CASSFTSNYALTF. The CDR3 region has the DNA TGTGCCAGCAGTTTCACGAGCAACTACGCCCTCACCTTC.

The table lists this clonotype with a few counts. The V gene is TRBV4-2, the J gene TRBJ2-1; TRBD2 matches 12 bases. The junction had 14 bases not matched to a gene; V was cut back by 4 bases and J by 13 bases. This CDR3 spans 16 amino acids. From germline, CDR1 is LGHNA and CDR2 YNFKEQ. CDR3 sequence: CASSPRTSGVLIKQFF. Here the CDR3 DNA reads TGTGCCAGCAGCCCCCGGACTAGCGGGGTCCTCATTAAACAGTTCTTC.

This clonotype was detected only a few times. The chain couples TRBV24-1 to TRBJ2-3, with D possibly matching TRBD2 (5 bases). The V gene's germline CDR1 is KGHDR and CDR2 SFDVKD. With 3 bases removed from V and 2 bases from J, the gap between germline ends came to 11 bases. The CDR3 totals 15 residues. This CDR3 reads CATSDRTDPTDTQYF. The DNA of the CDR3 is TGTGCCACCAGTGATCGGACTGATCCCACAGATACGCAGTATTTT.

This clonotype was detected only a few times. V and J are TRBV20-1 and TRBJ2-2; the match to TRBD1 covers 9 bases. The V gene's germline CDR1 is DFQATT and CDR2 SNEGSKA (reference sequence). This CDR3 is 15 amino acids long. Losses at the gene ends were 3 bases for V and 6 bases for J; bases not matched to a gene: 8. The CDR3 loop reads CSASLTGGFSGELFF. DNA for the CDR3: TGCAGTGCTAGCCTGACAGGGGGTTTTTCCGGGGAGCTGTTTTTT.

V and J are TRBV7-3 and TRBJ2-7; D unresolved. Per germline, CDR1 SGHTA and CDR2 FQGTGA. The CDR3 runs 15 residues. Trimming removed 3 bases at V and 7 bases at J, with 19 bases between. CDR3 coding DNA: TGTGCCAGCAGCTTCGGACCCCCGATAAATTCGGAGCAGTACTTC. Protein: CASSFGPPINSEQYF.

This clonotype was detected many times. The chain links TRBV19 to TRBJ2-7; 8 nucleotides agree with TRBD1. CDR1 and CDR2 from the germline V gene are LNHDA and SQIVND (reference sequence). V trimming: 3 bases; J trimming: 8 bases; junction bases outside the gene matches: 9. The CDR3 sequence is 14 residues long. The CDR3 DNA follows: TGTGCCAGTAGTATCGGGCAGGGGGCGGAGAAGCAGTACTTC. Protein: CASSIGQGAEKQYF.

The chain links TRBV6-1 to TRBJ2-7, with 9 bases lining up with TRBD2. The CDR3 has 14 residues. Per germline, CDR1 MNHNS and CDR2 SASEGT. Losses at the gene ends were 4 bases for V and 2 bases for J; bases not matched to a gene: 3. CDR3 DNA sequence: TGTGCCAGCAGTGCGGCGGGAGGGACCTACGAGCAGTACTTC. Its protein is CASSAAGGTYEQYF.

The chain employs TRBV6-5 and TRBJ2-1; the D call may be TRBD1 or TRBD2 (5 bases each). The V gene's germline CDR1 is MNHEY and CDR2 SVGAGI. V shed 8 bases and J shed 1 base, with 6 bases lying between them. The CDR3 has 12 amino acids. The chain's CDR3 is CASWGSYNEQFF. CDR3 DNA sequence: TGTGCCAGCTGGGGGTCCTACAATGAGCAGTTCTTC.